The 31 T cell receptor beta chains given below trace back to one sample, sequenced in a study of shared clonotypes between healthy human individuals. Clones were sequenced by immunoSEQ multiplex PCR, and TCRdb holds only the in-frame ones, with some missing. The data hold roughly 650,000 clones, with 97% observed a single time. Sequenced: naive CD4+ T cells sorted from blood. The subset here: CD45RA+ positively selected. These receptors originate from a woman in her 30s in good health.

The chain uses TRBV19 and TRBJ1-5; TRBD1 matches at 7 bases. CDR3 length: 11 residues. With 10 bases clipped from V and 15 bases from J, the junction kept 12 bases outside the gene matches. The germline V gene has CDR1 LNHDA and CDR2 SQIVND (reference sequence). The CDR3 DNA sequence: TGTGCCACCTCCCAGAGACAGGGTTGGCATTTT. It encodes CATSQRQGWHF.

The chain uses TRBV27 and TRBJ2-6; 8 nucleotides line up with TRBD1. Germline CDR1 is MNHEY and CDR2 is SMNVEV (reference sequence). The CDR3 extends over 18 amino acids. Trimming removed 2 bases from V and 2 bases from J; junction bases left unmatched: 8. The DNA for the CDR3 is TGTGCCAGCAGTTTAAGGGCAGGGGGCTTCACTGGGGCCAACGTCCTGACTTTC. It encodes CASSLRAGGFTGANVLTF. Combining the CDR3 with reference TRBV27 and TRBJ2-6 gives the whole variable domain EAQVTQNPRYLITVTGKKLTVTCSQNMNHEYMSWYRQDPGLGLRQIYYSMNVEVTDKGDVPEGYKVSRKEKRNFPLILESPSPNQTSLYFCASSLRAGGFTGANVLTFGAGSRLTVL.

This chain uses TRBV7-3 with TRBJ2-6, with 7 nucleotides matching TRBD1. Trimming removed 5 bases from V and 2 bases from J; junction bases left unmatched: 3. The CDR3 spans 15 residues. The germline V gene encodes CDR1 SGHTA and CDR2 FQGTGA. The CDR3 DNA follows: TGTGCCAGCAGCACGCAGGGGGCTGGGGCCAACGTCCTGACTTTC. It encodes CASSTQGAGANVLTF.

The chain is built from TRBV28 and TRBJ2-7; a possible D gene is TRBD2 (5 bases). Looked up from germline, CDR1 is MDHEN and CDR2 is SYDVKM. The CDR3 totals 14 residues. The V gene lost 1 base and the J gene lost 4 bases, with 11 bases spanning the gap. This chain's CDR3 is CASSLFGGPYEQYF. CDR3 DNA: TGTGCCAGCAGTTTATTCGGCGGGCCATACGAGCAGTACTTC.

V gene TRBV6-5 combines with J gene TRBJ2-7; 9 bases map to TRBD2. V lost 6 bases, J lost 5 bases, and 11 bases stayed unmatched. This CDR3 has 15 residues. Germline V gene sequence: CDR1 MNHEY, CDR2 SVGAGI. The CDR3 coding sequence is TGTGCCAGCAGCCCCGGGGGCGGGAGGGCTGACGAGCAGTACTTC. This sequence encodes CASSPGGGRADEQYF.

The chain employs TRBV10-1 and TRBJ2-2, with 8 nucleotides matching TRBD1. The CDR3 sequence is 16 residues long. Germline trimming cut 0 bases from V and 4 bases from J; bases unmatched to any gene: 4. Looked up from germline, CDR1 is WNHNN and CDR2 is SYGVQD (reference sequence). Here the CDR3 DNA reads TGCGCCAGCAGTGAGTCGACAGGGGTGGCCACCGGGGAGCTGTTTTTT. Translation gives CASSESTGVATGELFF.

The CDR3 DNA reads TGTGCCAGCAGCTTCCCCTTAGGTTGGTCTATGGACAATGAGCAGTTCTTC. This encodes CASSFPLGWSMDNEQFF. The rearrangement links TRBV7-9 to TRBJ2-1, with D hard to call. Germline CDR1 reads SEHNR; CDR2 reads FQNEAQ (reference sequence). This CDR3 is built from 17 residues. V was shortened by 3 bases and J by 5 bases, with 20 bases between the two germline ends. Drawing the rest from reference TRBV7-9 and TRBJ2-1, the complete variable domain is DTGVSQNPRHKITKRGQNVTFRCDPISEHNRLYWYRQTLGQGPEFLTYFQNEAQLEKSRLLSDRFSAERPKGSFSTLEIQRTEQGDSAMYLCASSFPLGWSMDNEQFFGPGTRLTVL.

CDR3: CASSQESRRETQYF. In DNA form, the CDR3 reads TGTGCCAGCAGCCAAGAATCGAGAAGGGAGACCCAGTACTTC. This chain joins TRBV14 and TRBJ2-5; D is unclear. Trimming pared 0 bases from V and 5 bases from J, leaving 10 bases between. The CDR3 has 14 amino acids. Germline V gene sequence: CDR1 SGHDN, CDR2 FVKESK.

The chain combines TRBV30 with TRBJ2-5, with 11 bases identical to TRBD2. This CDR3 is 14 amino acids long. Germline assignment: CDR1 GTSNPN and CDR2 SVGIG (reference sequence). With 4 bases clipped from V and 5 bases from J, the junction kept 6 bases outside the gene matches. CDR3 in amino acids: CAWIAGGPGETQYF. The CDR3 bases are TGTGCCTGGATAGCGGGAGGGCCTGGGGAGACCCAGTACTTC.

This chain links TRBV5-8 with TRBJ1-3, with D maybe TRBD1 (5 bases). The CDR3 extends over 15 amino acids. Trimming shortened V by 4 bases and J by 2 bases, and 13 bases separated the two germline ends. Germline CDR1 reads SGHTS; CDR2 reads YDEGEE. The DNA for the CDR3 is TGTGCCAGCAGCACCGGGACCTATACTGGAAACACCATATATTTT. Translated: CASSTGTYTGNTIYF.

The chain couples TRBV7-3 to TRBJ2-3; D may be TRBD2 (5 bases). The germline V and J ends were trimmed by 5 bases and 0 bases, with 15 bases remaining between them. The CDR3 has 16 amino acids. Germline CDR1 reads SGHTA; CDR2 reads FQGTGA. CDR3 amino acids: CASSPRTFSSTDTQYF. The DNA of the CDR3 is TGTGCCAGCAGCCCTAGGACTTTTTCTAGCACAGATACGCAGTATTTT. The entire variable domain, with the rest obtained from reference TRBV7-3 and TRBJ2-3, is as follows: GAGVSQTPSNKVTEKGKYVELRCDPISGHTALYWYRQSLGQGPEFLIYFQGTGAADDSGLPNDRFFAVRPEGSVSTLKIQRTERGDSAVYLCASSPRTFSSTDTQYFGPGTRLTVL.

This chain links TRBV5-1 with TRBJ2-5; tentative D call: TRBD2 (5 bases). Germline V CDR1 and CDR2: SGHRS, YFSETQ. The CDR3 runs to 18 residues. Trimming shortened V by 0 bases and J by 6 bases, and 24 bases separated the two germline ends. CDR3 sequence reads: CASSLGGSELQFGKTQYF. The CDR3 coding sequence is TGCGCCAGCAGCTTGGGTGGTAGCGAGCTGCAGTTTGGGAAGACCCAGTACTTC.

This clone was found a few times. The chain links TRBV27 to TRBJ1-5; D not certain. V was cut by 6 bases and J by 0 bases, with 15 bases left in between. The CDR3 spans 16 residues. The germline V gene encodes CDR1 MNHEY and CDR2 SMNVEV (reference sequence). DNA for the CDR3: TGTGCCAGCAGCCCACGGGCCCCCTATAGCAATCAGCCCCAGCATTTT. This gives the protein CASSPRAPYSNQPQHF.

The chain links TRBV28 to TRBJ1-2, with 9 bases identical to TRBD1. Germline values: CDR1 MDHEN, CDR2 SYDVKM. The CDR3 is 15 amino acids. The V segment lost 3 bases and the J segment 7 bases; nucleotides outside the gene matches: 9. In DNA, the CDR3 is TGTGCCAGCAGTTTGCCTCCGGGACAGGGAAGTGGCTACACCTTC. It is translated as CASSLPPGQGSGYTF.

The chain carries TRBV28 and TRBJ2-5; the match to TRBD2 covers 10 bases. The J call may be wrong; the DNA end is better matched by TRBJ2-7. Germline-derived CDR1 and CDR2 are MDHEN and SYDVKM. The CDR3 has 15 amino acids. The CDR3 sequence: CASSLSGRQNYEQYF. The CDR3 DNA reads as TGTGCCAGCAGTCTTAGCGGGAGGCAAAACTACGAGCAGTACTTC.

The chain combines TRBV7-2 with TRBJ1-3, with no clear D. The germline gives CDR1 SGHTA, CDR2 FQGNSA. With 2 bases removed from V and 0 bases from J, the gap between germline ends came to 11 bases. This CDR3 has 16 amino acids. This CDR3 reads CASSLSQTFSGNTIYF. The CDR3 nucleotides read TGTGCCAGCAGCTTAAGTCAGACTTTCTCTGGAAACACCATATATTTT. The variable domain in full, completed from reference TRBV7-2 and TRBJ1-3, reads GAGVSQSPSNKVTEKGKDVELRCDPISGHTALYWYRQSLGQGLEFLIYFQGNSAPDKSGLPSDRFSAERTGGSVSTLTIQRTQQEDSAVYLCASSLSQTFSGNTIYFGEGSWLTVV.

The rearrangement joins TRBV28 to TRBJ2-2; the D gene is possibly TRBD2 (6 bases). Germline values: CDR1 MDHEN, CDR2 SYDVKM. This CDR3 region has 13 residues. Trimming cost V 7 bases and J 6 bases, with 12 bases left between them. The CDR3 nucleotides read TGTGCCAGCATCGGGGGAGTGGCCGGGGAGCTGTTTTTT. It encodes CASIGGVAGELFF.

CDR3 in DNA: TGTGCCATCAGTCCTTCGACGGCCTCTGGTAATGAAAAACTGTTTTTT. Translation: CAISPSTASGNEKLFF. This chain links TRBV10-3 with TRBJ1-4; the D is unclear. Deletions cut 5 bases from V and 4 bases from J, with 17 bases between. Germline V gene lookup returns CDR1 ENHRY and CDR2 SYGVKD. The CDR3 covers 16 residues.

To note about this clone: Other DNA sequences from this sample encode an identical CDR3 as well. This rearrangement joins TRBV18 to TRBJ1-1; the D gene is possibly TRBD1 (5 bases). The germline CDR1 and CDR2 sequences are KGHSH and LQKENI. The CDR3 runs 13 residues. Trimming cost V 6 bases and J 5 bases, with 13 bases left between them. CDR3 bases: TGTGCCAGCTCGCCTCCAGGGCGGACTGAAGCTTTCTTT. It translates to CASSPPGRTEAFF.

This chain connects TRBV28 to TRBJ2-3; the D is unclear. Trimming left V 6 bases short and J 2 bases short, with 6 bases between. Germline V gene sequence: CDR1 MDHEN, CDR2 SYDVKM. The CDR3 has 12 amino acids. Here the CDR3 reads CASSATTDTQYF. In DNA, the CDR3 is TGTGCCAGCAGCGCCACCACAGATACGCAGTATTTT. The full variable domain, completed using reference TRBV28 and TRBJ2-3, is DVKVTQSSRYLVKRTGEKVFLECVQDMDHENMFWYRQDPGLGLRLIYFSYDVKMKEKGDIPEGYSVSREKKERFSLILESASTNQTSMYLCASSATTDTQYFGPGTRLTVL.

The V call is TRBV6-5, the J call TRBJ2-5, with no clear D. The DNA end lines up better with TRBJ2-7; the J call may be wrong. This CDR3 is 15 amino acids long. The germline V gene has CDR1 MNHEY and CDR2 SVGAGI. CDR3 residues: CASSYGDTRSYEQYF. CDR3 DNA sequence: TGTGCCAGCAGTTACGGTGACACCCGATCCTACGAGCAGTACTTC.

This chain joins TRBV29-1 and TRBJ1-2; 8 bases line up with TRBD1. The V gene's germline CDR1 is SQVTM and CDR2 ANQGSEA. The CDR3 loop spans 12 amino acids. Trimming at V came to 4 bases and at J to 3 bases, leaving 1 base not matched to a gene. For the CDR3, the DNA is TGCAGCGTTGGGGACAGGCACTATGGCTACACCTTC. As protein: CSVGDRHYGYTF.

The chain recombines TRBV27 with TRBJ2-1, with a tentative D call TRBD1 (6 bases). Germline V CDR1 and CDR2: MNHEY, SMNVEV (reference sequence). This CDR3 has 15 residues. With 5 bases removed from V and 7 bases from J, the gap between germline ends came to 18 bases. In DNA, the CDR3 is TGTGCCAGCAGTCGAAAAGGGGGACCCACGAATGAGCAGTTCTTC. It yields the protein CASSRKGGPTNEQFF.

This sequence joins TRBV7-2 and TRBJ2-5, with D perhaps matching TRBD2 (8 bases). TRBJ2-7 matches the DNA end more closely, so the J call is doubtful. The CDR3 sequence is 17 residues long. Germline V CDR1 and CDR2: SGHTA, FQGNSA. Written as DNA, the CDR3 is TGTGCCAGCAGCTTTCTTAAGGGGGCTAGCGGGTTCTACGAGCAGTACTTC. This translates into CASSFLKGASGFYEQYF.

The rearrangement joins TRBV6-5 to TRBJ1-5; perhaps TRBD1 as D (5 bases). V was trimmed by 5 bases and J by 6 bases, leaving 17 bases between them. Germline CDR1 is MNHEY and CDR2 is SVGAGI. The CDR3 is 15 residues long. The CDR3 region is CASSASRVSIQPQHF. The CDR3 region has the DNA TGTGCCAGCAGTGCAAGCAGGGTTTCAATTCAGCCCCAGCATTTT.

The rearrangement joins TRBV7-2 to TRBJ2-7, with 14 bases aligning to TRBD2. With 5 bases clipped from V and 0 bases from J, the junction kept 3 bases outside the gene matches. The germline gives CDR1 SGHTA, CDR2 FQGNSA. This CDR3 is built from 16 residues. The CDR3 DNA follows: TGTGCCAGCAGCACCGGACTAGCGGGAGGCTCCTACGAGCAGTACTTC. It is translated as CASSTGLAGGSYEQYF.

This chain uses TRBV5-3 with TRBJ2-4; no clear D. TRBV5-3 is known as an ORF, though its function is uncertain. Trimming left V 1 base short and J 2 bases short, with 10 bases between. This CDR3 spans 15 amino acids. DNA for the CDR3: TGTGCCAGAAGCTTGAGGTTTGGTCCCAAAAACATTCAGTACTTC. Residues: CARSLRFGPKNIQYF.

The chain combines TRBV11-2 with TRBJ2-7; D is unresolved. This CDR3 has 14 residues. The germline CDR1 and CDR2 sequences are SGHAT and FQNNGV. With 5 bases removed from V and 2 bases from J, the gap between germline ends came to 13 bases. The DNA for the CDR3 is TGTGCCAGCAGCCCCCTGGTGTTTCCCTACGAGCAGTACTTC. It encodes CASSPLVFPYEQYF.

The V call is TRBV10-3, the J call TRBJ2-3; D is possibly TRBD2 (6 bases). CDR3 length equals 13 residues. The germline V gene has CDR1 ENHRY and CDR2 SYGVKD. Trimming stripped 6 bases from V and 4 bases from J, with 11 bases between. The CDR3 is CAISAGEADTQYF. CDR3 DNA sequence: TGTGCCATCAGCGCCGGGGAGGCAGATACGCAGTATTTT.

The V gene is TRBV27, the J gene TRBJ2-1; D is undetermined. The CDR3 sequence is 16 residues long. Trimming took 3 bases from V and 4 from J, leaving 16 bases between them. In germline, CDR1 is MNHEY, CDR2 SMNVEV (reference sequence). The CDR3 bases are TGTGCCAGCAGTTTTGAGGCTAGGTCCCCTTACAATGAGCAGTTCTTC. Translated: CASSFEARSPYNEQFF.

The genes are TRBV20-1 and TRBJ1-1; no clear D. Germline loops: CDR1 DFQATT, CDR2 SNEGSKA (reference sequence). V was trimmed by 2 bases and J by 9 bases, leaving 1 base between them. CDR3 size: 8 residues. CDR3 DNA sequence: TGCAGTGCTAGAAAAGCTTTCTTT. Residues: CSARKAFF.